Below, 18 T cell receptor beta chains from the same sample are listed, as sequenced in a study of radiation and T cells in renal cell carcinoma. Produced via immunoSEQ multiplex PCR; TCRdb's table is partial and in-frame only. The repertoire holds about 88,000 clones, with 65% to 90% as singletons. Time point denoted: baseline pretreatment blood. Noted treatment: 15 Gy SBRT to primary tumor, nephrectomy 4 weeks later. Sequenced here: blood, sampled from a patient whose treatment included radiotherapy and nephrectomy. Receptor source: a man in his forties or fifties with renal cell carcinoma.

The CDR3 reads CSASPPSEQFF. CDR3 coding DNA: TGCAGTGCTAGTCCCCCCAGTGAGCAGTTCTTC. V is TRBV20-1 and J is TRBJ2-1; D is unclear. Germline CDR1 is DFQATT and CDR2 is SNEGSKA (reference sequence). Trimming pared 3 bases from V and 9 bases from J, leaving 9 bases between. This CDR3 has 11 amino acids.

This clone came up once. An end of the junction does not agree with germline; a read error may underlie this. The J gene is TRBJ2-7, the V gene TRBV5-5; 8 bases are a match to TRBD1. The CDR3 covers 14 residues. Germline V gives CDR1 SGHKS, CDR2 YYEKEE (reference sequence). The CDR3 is CVSSLLPGGFEQYF. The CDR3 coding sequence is TGTGTCAGCAGCTTGTTACCAGGGGGCTTCGAGCAGTACTTC.

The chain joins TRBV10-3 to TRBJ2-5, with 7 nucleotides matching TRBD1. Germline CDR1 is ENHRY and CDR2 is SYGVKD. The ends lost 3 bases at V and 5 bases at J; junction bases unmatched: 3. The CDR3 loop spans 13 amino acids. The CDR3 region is CAISEGGGETQYF. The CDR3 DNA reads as TGTGCCATCAGTGAAGGGGGCGGCGAGACCCAGTACTTC.

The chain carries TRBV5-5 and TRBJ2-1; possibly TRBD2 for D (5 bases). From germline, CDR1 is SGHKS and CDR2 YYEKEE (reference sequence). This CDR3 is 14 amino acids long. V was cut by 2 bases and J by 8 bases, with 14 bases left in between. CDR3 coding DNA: TGTGCCAGCAGCTTCAATAGGGTTAGCGATGAGCAGTTCTTC. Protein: CASSFNRVSDEQFF. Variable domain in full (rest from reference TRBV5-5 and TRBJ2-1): DAGVTQSPTHLIKTRGQQVTLRCSPISGHKSVSWYQQVLGQGPQFIFQYYEKEERGRGNFPDRFSARQFPNYSSELNVNALLLGDSALYLCASSFNRVSDEQFFGPGTRLTVL.

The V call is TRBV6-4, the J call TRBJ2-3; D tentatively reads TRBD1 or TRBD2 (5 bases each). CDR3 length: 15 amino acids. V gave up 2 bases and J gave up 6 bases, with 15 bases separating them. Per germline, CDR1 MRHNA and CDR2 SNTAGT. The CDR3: CASSDRSGATDTQYF. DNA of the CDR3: TGTGCCAGCAGTGACAGGTCCGGGGCTACTGATACGCAGTATTTT.

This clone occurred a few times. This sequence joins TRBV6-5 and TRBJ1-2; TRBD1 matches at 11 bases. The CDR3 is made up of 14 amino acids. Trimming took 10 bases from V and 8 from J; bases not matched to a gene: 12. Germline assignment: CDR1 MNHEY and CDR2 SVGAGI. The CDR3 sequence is CAIGDRGDLEGYTF. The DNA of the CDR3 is TGTGCCATCGGGGACAGGGGGGATCTCGAAGGCTACACCTTC.

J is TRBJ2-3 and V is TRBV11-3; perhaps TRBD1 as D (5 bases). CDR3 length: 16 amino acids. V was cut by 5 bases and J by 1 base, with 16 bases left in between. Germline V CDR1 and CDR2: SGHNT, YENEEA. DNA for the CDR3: TGTGCCAGCAGCGAAAACTCGGCCAGGGGCACAGATACGCAGTATTTT. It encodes CASSENSARGTDTQYF.

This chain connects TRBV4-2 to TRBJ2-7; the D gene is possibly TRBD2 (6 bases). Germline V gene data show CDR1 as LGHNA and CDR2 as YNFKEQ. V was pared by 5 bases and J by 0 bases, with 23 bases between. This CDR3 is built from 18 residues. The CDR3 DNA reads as TGTGCCAGCAGCTTCGGAGGGGTAGCGGTCCTCACCTCCTACGAGCAGTACTTC. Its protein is CASSFGGVAVLTSYEQYF.

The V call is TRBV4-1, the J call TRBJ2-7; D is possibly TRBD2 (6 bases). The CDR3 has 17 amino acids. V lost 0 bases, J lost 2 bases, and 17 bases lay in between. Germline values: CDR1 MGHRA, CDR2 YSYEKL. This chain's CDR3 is CASSQDNYAGIPYEQYF. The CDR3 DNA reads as TGCGCCAGCAGCCAAGATAATTATGCGGGAATCCCCTACGAGCAGTACTTC.

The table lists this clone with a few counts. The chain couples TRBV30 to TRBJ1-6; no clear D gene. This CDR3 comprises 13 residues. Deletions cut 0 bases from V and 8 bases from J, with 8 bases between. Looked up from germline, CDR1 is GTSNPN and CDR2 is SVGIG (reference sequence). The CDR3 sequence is CAWSVSLDSPLHF. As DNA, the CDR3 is TGTGCCTGGAGTGTTAGCCTAGATTCACCCCTCCACTTT.

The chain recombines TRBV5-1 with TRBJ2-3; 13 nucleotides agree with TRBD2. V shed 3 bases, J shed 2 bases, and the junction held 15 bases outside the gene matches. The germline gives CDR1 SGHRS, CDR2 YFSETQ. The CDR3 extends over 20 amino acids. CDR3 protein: CASSSVGLAGLVGNTDTQYF. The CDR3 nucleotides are TGCGCCAGCAGCTCGGTGGGACTAGCGGGATTGGTTGGTAACACAGATACGCAGTATTTT.

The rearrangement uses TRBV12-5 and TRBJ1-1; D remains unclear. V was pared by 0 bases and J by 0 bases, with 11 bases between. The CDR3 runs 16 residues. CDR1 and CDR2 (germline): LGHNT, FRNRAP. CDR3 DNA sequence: TGTGCTAGTGGTTTGGTAGATGTACACTTGAACACTGAAGCTTTCTTT. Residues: CASGLVDVHLNTEAFF.

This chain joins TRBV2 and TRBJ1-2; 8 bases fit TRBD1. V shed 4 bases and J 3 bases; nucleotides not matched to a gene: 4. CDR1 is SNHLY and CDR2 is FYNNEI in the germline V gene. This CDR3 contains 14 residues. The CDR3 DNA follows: TGTGCCAGCAGTGCCCAGGGGGCGGACTATGGCTACACCTTC. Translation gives CASSAQGADYGYTF. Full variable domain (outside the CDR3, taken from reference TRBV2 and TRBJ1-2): EPEVTQTPSHQVTQMGQEVILRCVPISNHLYFYWYRQILGQKVEFLVSFYNNEISEKSEIFDDQFSVERPDGSNFTLKIRSTKLEDSAMYFCASSAQGADYGYTFGSGTRLTVV.

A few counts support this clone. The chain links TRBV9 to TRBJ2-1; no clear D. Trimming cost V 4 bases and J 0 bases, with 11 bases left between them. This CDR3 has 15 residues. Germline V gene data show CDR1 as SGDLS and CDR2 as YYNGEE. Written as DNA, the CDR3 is TGTGCCAGCAGCCCGGACCCAGCCTCCTACAATGAGCAGTTCTTC. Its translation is CASSPDPASYNEQFF.

The CDR3: CASSSVVFSSYNEQFF. DNA for the CDR3: TGTGCCAGCAGCTCGGTGGTTTTCAGCTCCTACAATGAGCAGTTCTTC. The chain links TRBV7-2 to TRBJ2-1; D remains ambiguous. Germline CDR1 reads SGHTA; CDR2 reads FQGNSA. Trimming took off 4 bases at V and 0 bases at J, with 13 bases between the two ends. The CDR3 contains 16 residues.

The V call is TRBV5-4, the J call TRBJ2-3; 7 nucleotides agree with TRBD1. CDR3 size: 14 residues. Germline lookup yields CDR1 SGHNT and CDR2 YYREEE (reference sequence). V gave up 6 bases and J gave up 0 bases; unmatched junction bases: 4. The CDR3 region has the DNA TGTGCCAGCAAGGGACAGTCAAGCACAGATACGCAGTATTTT. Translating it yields CASKGQSSTDTQYF.

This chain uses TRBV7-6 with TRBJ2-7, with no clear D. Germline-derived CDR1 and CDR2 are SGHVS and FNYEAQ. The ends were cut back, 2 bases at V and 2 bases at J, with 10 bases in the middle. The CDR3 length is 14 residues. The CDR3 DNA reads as TGTGCCAGCAGCTTAAACACCTTAGCCTACGAGCAGTACTTC. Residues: CASSLNTLAYEQYF.

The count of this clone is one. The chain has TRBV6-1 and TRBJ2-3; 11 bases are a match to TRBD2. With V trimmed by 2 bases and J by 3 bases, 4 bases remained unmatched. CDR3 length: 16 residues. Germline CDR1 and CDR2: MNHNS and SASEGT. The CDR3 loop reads CASSESPSGGTDTQYF. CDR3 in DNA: TGTGCCAGCAGTGAAAGTCCTAGCGGGGGGACAGATACGCAGTATTTT.